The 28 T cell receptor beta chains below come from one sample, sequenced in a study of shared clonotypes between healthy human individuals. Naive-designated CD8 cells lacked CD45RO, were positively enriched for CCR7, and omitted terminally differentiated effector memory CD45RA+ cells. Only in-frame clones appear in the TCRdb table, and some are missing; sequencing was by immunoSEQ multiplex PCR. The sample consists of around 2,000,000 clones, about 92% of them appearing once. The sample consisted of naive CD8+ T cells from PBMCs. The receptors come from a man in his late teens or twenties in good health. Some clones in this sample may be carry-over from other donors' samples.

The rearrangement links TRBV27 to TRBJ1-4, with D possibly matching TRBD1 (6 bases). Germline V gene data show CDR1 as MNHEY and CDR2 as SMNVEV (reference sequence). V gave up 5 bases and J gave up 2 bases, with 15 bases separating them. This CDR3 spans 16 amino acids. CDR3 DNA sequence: TGTGCCAGCAGTCCCTTCAGGGGCTACACTAATGAAAAACTGTTTTTT. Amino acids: CASSPFRGYTNEKLFF.

The CDR3 DNA follows: TGCGCCAGCAGTGAGGCGACAGGCTATGGCTACACCTTC. Protein product: CASSEATGYGYTF. J is TRBJ1-2 and V is TRBV10-1; D may be TRBD1 (6 bases). Trimming pared 2 bases from V and 4 bases from J, leaving 8 bases between. The CDR3 covers 13 residues. Germline CDR1 is WNHNN and CDR2 is SYGVQD (reference sequence).

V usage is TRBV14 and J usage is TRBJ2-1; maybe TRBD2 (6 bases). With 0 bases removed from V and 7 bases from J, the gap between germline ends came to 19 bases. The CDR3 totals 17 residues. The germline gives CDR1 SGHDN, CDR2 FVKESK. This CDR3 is CASSQDKYRSAGNEQFF. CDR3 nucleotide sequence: TGTGCCAGCAGCCAAGATAAGTATAGGTCTGCGGGGAATGAGCAGTTCTTC.

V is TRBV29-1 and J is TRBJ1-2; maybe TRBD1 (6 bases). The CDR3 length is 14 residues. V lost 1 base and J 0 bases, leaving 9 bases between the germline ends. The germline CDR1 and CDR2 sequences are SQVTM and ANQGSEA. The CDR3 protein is CSVEGTATNYGYTF. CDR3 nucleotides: TGCAGCGTTGAAGGGACAGCTACTAACTATGGCTACACCTTC.

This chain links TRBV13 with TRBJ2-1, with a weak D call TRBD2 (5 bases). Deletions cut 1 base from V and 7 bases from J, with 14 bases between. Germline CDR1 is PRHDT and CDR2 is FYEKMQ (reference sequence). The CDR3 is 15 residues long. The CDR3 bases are TGTGCCAGCAGCTTAGCACTAGAAGGTCGGAATGAGCAGTTCTTC. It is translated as CASSLALEGRNEQFF.

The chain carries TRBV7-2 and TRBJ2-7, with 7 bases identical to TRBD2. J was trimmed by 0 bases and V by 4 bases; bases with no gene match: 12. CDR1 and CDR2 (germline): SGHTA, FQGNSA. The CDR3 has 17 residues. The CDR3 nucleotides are TGTGCCAGCAGCTCCTGGAGACTAGCCGAGAGCTCCTACGAGCAGTACTTC. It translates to CASSSWRLAESSYEQYF.

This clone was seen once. The CDR3 here is CASSPAGDYEQYF. Written as DNA, the CDR3 is TGTGCCAGCAGCCCGGCGGGGGATTACGAGCAGTACTTC. The chain recombines TRBV7-9 with TRBJ2-7, with TRBD2 matching over 7 bases. V lost 5 bases to trimming and J lost 4 bases; unmatched junction nucleotides: 5. This CDR3 contains 13 residues. Germline CDR1 SEHNR, CDR2 FQNEAQ (reference sequence).

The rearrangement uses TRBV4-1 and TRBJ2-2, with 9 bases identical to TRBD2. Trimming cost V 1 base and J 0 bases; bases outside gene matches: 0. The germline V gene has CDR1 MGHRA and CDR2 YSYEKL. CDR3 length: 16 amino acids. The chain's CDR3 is CASSQGLAANTGELFF. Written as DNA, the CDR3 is TGCGCCAGCAGCCAAGGACTAGCGGCGAACACCGGGGAGCTGTTTTTT.

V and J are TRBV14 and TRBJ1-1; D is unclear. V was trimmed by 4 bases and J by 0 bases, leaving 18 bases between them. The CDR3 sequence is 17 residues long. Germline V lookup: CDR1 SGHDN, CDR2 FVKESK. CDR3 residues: CASSPRPPLGMNTEAFF. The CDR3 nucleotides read TGTGCCAGCAGCCCAAGACCCCCCCTGGGGATGAACACTGAAGCTTTCTTT.

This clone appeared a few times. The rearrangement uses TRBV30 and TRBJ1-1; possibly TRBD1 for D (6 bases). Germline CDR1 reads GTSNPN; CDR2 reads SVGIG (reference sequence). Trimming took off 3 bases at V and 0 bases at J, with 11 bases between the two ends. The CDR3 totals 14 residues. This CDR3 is CAWSPDSLNTEAFF. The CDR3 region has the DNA TGTGCCTGGAGCCCGGACAGCTTGAACACTGAAGCTTTCTTT.

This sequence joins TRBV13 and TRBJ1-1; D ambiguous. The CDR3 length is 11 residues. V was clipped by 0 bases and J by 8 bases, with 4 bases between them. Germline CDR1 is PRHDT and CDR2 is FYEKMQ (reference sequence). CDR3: CASSLGEEAFF. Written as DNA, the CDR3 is TGTGCCAGCAGCTTAGGAGAAGAAGCTTTCTTT.

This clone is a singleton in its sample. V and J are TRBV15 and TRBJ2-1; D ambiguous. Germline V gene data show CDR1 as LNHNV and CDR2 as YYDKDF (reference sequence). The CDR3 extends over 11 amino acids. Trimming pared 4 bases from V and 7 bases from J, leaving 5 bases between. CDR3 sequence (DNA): TGTGCCACCAGCATAGGGAATGAGCAGTTCTTC. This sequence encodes CATSIGNEQFF.

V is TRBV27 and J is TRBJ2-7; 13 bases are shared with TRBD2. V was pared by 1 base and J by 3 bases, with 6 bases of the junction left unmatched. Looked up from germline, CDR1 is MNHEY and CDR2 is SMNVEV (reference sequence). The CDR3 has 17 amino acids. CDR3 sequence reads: CASSLLGTSGTYYEQYF. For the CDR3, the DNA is TGTGCCAGCAGTTTATTGGGGACTAGCGGGACTTACTACGAGCAGTACTTC.

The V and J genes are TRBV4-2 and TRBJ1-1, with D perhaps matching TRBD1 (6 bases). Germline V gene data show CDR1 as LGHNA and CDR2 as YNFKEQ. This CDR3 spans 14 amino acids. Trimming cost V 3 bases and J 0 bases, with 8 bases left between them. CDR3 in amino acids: CASSHTGMNTEAFF. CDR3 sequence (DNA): TGTGCCAGCAGCCATACAGGGATGAACACTGAAGCTTTCTTT.

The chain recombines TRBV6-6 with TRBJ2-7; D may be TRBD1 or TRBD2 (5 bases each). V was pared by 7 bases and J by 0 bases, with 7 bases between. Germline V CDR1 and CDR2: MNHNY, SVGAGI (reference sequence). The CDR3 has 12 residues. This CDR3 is CASTGSSYEQYF. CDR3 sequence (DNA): TGTGCCAGCACAGGGAGCTCCTACGAGCAGTACTTC.

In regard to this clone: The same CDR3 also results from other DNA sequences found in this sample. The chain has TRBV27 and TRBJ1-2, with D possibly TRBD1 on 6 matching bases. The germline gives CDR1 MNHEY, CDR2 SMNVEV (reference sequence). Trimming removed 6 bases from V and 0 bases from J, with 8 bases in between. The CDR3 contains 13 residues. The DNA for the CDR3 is TGTGCCAGCAGAGGGGGGGCTAACTATGGCTACACCTTC. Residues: CASRGGANYGYTF.

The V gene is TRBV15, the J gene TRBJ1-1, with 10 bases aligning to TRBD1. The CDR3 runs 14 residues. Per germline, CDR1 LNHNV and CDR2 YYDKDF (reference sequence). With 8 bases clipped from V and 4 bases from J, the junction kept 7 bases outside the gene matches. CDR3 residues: CATGIWTGGTEAFF. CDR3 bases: TGTGCCACCGGGATTTGGACAGGGGGCACTGAAGCTTTCTTT.

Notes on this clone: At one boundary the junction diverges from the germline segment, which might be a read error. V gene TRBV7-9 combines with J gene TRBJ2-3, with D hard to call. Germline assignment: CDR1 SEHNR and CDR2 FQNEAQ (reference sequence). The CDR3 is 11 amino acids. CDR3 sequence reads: CASSQSETQYF. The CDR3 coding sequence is TGTGCCAGCAGCCAATCAGAGACGCAGTATTTT.

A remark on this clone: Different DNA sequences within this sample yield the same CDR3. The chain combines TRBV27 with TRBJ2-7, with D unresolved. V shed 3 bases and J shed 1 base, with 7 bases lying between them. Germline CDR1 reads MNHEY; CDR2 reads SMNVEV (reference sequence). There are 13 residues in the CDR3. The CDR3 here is CASSFIGSYEQYF. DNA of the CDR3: TGTGCCAGCAGTTTTATCGGATCCTACGAGCAGTACTTC.

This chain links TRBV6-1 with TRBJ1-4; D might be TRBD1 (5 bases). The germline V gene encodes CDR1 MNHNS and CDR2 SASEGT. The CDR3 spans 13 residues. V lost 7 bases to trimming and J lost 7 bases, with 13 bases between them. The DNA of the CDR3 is TGTGCCAGCAAGGGCCAGGGCCGTGAAAAACTGTTTTTT. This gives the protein CASKGQGREKLFF.

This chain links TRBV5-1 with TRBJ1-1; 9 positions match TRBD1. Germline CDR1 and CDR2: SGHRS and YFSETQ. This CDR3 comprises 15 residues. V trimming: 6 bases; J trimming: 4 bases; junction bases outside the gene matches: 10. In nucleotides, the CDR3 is TGCGCCAGCACGGGGCTCTCGGACAGGGGCACTGAAGCTTTCTTT. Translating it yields CASTGLSDRGTEAFF.

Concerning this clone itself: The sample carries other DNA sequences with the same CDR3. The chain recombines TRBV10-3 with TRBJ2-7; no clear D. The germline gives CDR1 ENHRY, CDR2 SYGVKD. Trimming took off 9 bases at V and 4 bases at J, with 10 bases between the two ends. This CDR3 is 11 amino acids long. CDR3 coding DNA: TGTGCCATTAAGGAAGCTTACGAGCAGTACTTC. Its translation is CAIKEAYEQYF.

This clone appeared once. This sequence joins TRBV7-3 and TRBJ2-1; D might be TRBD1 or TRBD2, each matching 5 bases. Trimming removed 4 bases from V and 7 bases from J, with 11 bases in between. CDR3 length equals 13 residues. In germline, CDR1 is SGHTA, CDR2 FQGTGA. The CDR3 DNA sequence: TGTGCCAGCAGCTCGGGACCCGGAAATGAGCAGTTCTTC. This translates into CASSSGPGNEQFF.

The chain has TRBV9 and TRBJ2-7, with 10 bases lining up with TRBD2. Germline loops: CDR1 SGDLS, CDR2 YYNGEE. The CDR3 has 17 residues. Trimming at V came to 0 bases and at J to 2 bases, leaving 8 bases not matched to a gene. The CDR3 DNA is TGTGCCAGCAGCGTAGGGTGGGGGACTAGCGTCCCCTACGAGCAGTACTTC. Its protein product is CASSVGWGTSVPYEQYF.

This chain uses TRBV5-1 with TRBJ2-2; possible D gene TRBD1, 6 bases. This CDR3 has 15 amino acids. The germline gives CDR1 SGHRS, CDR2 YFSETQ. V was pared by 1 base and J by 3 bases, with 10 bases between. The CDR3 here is CASSLIGQYTGELFF. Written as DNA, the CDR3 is TGCGCCAGCAGCTTGATCGGACAGTACACCGGGGAGCTGTTTTTT.

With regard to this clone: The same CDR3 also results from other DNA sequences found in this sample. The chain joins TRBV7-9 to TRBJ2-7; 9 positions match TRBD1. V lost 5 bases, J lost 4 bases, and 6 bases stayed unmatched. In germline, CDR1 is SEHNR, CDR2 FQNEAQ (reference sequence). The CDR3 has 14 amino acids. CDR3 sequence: CASSPPGTGYEQYF. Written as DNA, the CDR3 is TGTGCCAGCAGCCCCCCCGGGACAGGGTACGAGCAGTACTTC. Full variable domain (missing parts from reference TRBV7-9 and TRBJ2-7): DTGVSQNPRHKITKRGQNVTFRCDPISEHNRLYWYRQTLGQGPEFLTYFQNEAQLEKSRLLSDRFSAERPKGSFSTLEIQRTEQGDSAMYLCASSPPGTGYEQYFGPGTRLTVT.

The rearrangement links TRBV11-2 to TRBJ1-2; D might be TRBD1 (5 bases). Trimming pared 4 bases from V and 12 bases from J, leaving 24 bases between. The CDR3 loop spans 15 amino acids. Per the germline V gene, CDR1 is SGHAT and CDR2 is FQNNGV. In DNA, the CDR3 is TGTGCCAGCAGCTCGAGGATGGGGGTTCCCGCAGACAACACCTTC. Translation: CASSSRMGVPADNTF.

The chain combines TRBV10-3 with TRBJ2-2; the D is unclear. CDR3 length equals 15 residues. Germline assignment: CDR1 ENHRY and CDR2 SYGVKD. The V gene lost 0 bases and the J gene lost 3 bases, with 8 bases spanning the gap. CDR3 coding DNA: TGTGCCATCAGTGAGTCACCAGTCCACACCGGGGAGCTGTTTTTT. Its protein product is CAISESPVHTGELFF.